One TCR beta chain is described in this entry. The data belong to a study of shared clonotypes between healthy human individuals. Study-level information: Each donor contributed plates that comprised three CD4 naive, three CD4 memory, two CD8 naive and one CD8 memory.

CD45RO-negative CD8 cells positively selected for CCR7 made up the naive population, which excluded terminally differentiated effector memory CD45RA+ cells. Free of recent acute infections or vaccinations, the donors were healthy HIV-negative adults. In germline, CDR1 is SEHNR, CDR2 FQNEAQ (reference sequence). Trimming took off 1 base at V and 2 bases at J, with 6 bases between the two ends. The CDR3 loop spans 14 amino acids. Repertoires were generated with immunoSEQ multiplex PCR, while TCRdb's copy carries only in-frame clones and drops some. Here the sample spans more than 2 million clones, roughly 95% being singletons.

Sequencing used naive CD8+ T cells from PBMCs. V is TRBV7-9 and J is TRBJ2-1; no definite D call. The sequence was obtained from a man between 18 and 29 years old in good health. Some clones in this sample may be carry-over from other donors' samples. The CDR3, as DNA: TGTGCCAGCAGCTTAGATACAACCTACAATGAGCAGTTCTTC. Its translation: CASSLDTTYNEQFF.